This TCR beta chain was sequenced during a study of human T cells and chemical hapten exposure. TCRdb reprocessed the RACE reads via MiXCR and lists one record per CDR3 protein. The data hold more than 95,000 distinct CDR3 sequences, with 27% observed a single time. Indicated time point: patch test 3, about 24 weeks after DPC sensitization. Stated treatment: therapeutic diphenylcyclopropenone sensitization with weekly scalp DPC. This TCR was recovered from a man aged 35-49 years with alopecia areata. Some clones in this sample may be carry-over from other donors' samples. Sample: whole blood, taken in connection with sensitization to the hapten diphenylcyclopropenone (DPC).

As DNA, the CDR3 is TGCGCCAGCAGCCTGAGAGGGGCGGCCAAAAACATTCAGTACTTC. Translating gives CASSLRGAAKNIQYF. This chain uses TRBV4-1 with TRBJ2-4, with D tentatively TRBD1 or TRBD2 (5 bases each). V lost 4 bases and J 1 base, leaving 11 bases between the germline ends. This CDR3 is built from 15 residues. Per germline, CDR1 MGHRA and CDR2 YSYEKL.